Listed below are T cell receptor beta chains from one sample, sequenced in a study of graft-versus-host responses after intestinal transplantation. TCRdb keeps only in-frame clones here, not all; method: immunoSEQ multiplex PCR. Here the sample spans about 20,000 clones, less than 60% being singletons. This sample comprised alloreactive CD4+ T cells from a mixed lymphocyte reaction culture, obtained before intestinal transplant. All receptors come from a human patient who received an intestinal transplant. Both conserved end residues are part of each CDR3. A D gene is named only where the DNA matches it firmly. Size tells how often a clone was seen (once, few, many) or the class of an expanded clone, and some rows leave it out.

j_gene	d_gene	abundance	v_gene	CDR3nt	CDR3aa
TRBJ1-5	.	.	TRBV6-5	TGTGCCAGCGCGGGGTGGGGCAATCAGCCCCAGCATTTT	CASAGWGNQPQHF
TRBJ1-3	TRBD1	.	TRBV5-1	TGCGCCAGCAGCCCGACCGACAGGGGCCTTGGAAACACCATATATTTT	CASSPTDRGLGNTIYF
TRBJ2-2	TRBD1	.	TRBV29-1	TGCAGCGTTGAGGTCCAGGGGGCGACCGGGGAGCTGTTTTTT	CSVEVQGATGELFF
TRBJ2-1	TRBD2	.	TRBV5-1	TGCGCCAGCAGACCCGGACTAGCGGGGTACAATGAGCAGTTCTTC	CASRPGLAGYNEQFF
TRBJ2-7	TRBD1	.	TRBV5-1	TGCGCCAGCAGCGACGACAGGGACGAGCAGTACTTC	CASSDDRDEQYF
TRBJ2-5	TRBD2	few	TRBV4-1	TGCGCCAGCAGCATGGGGACTAGTAGGAGGGAGACCCAGTACTTC	CASSMGTSRRETQYF
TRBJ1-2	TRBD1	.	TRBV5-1	TGCGCCAGCAGCTGGGGGACAGGGGGATATGGCTACACCTTC	CASSWGTGGYGYTF
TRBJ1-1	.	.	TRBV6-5	TGTGCCAGCAGTTACGAAGGCGGGACGAACACTGAAGCTTTCTTT	CASSYEGGTNTEAFF
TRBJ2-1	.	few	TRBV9	TGTGCCAGCAGCGTAATCGGGGATGAGCAGTTCTTC	CASSVIGDEQFF
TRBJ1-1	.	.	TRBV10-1	TGCGCCAGCAGCCCCCAGGGGCGAGGGGGCACTGAAGCTTTCTTT	CASSPQGRGGTEAFF
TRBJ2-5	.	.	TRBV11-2	TGTGCCAGCAGCTTCTTAATCGGGACACTCGAAGAGACCCAGTACTTC	CASSFLIGTLEETQYF
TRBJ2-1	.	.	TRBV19	TGTGCCAGTAGTATCCGGGGTCAGTTCAATGAGCAGTTCTTC	CASSIRGQFNEQFF
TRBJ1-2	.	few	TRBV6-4	TGTGCCACTATGACCGACAGGCCTAACTATGGCTACACCTTC	CATMTDRPNYGYTF
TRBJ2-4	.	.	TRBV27	TGTGCCAGCACTCCGTGGGGCCCGGGGGTTGCGGACATTCAGTACTTC	CASTPWGPGVADIQYF
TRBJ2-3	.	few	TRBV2	TGTGCCAGCAGTATCTTAGCAAGGGATACGCAGTATTTT	CASSILARDTQYF
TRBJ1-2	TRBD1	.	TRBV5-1	TGCGCCAGCAGCCCCGGTCAGTCGACAGGGCACTATGGCTACACCTTC	CASSPGQSTGHYGYTF
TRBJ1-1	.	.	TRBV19	TGTGCCAGTAGTATCACCGGGTTTGAAGCTTTCTTT	CASSITGFEAFF
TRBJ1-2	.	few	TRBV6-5	TGTGCCAGCAGTTACTCGATCCCACCAGCTAACTATGGCTACACCTTC	CASSYSIPPANYGYTF
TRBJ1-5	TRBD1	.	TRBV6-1	TGTGCCAGCAGATCGGGACAGGGTAATCAGCCCCAGCATTTT	CASRSGQGNQPQHF
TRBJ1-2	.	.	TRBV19	TGTGCCAGTAGTATCCCAGGGTTAGGTAACTATGGCTACACCTTC	CASSIPGLGNYGYTF
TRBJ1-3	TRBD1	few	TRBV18	TGTGCCAGCTCCCATTCAGGGGGGAGCTCTGGAAACACCATATATTTT	CASSHSGGSSGNTIYF
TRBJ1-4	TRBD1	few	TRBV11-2	TGTGCCAGCGGACAAAACAGGGGGGTTCCTAATGAAAAACTGTTTTTT	CASGQNRGVPNEKLFF
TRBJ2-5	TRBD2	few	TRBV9	TGTGCCAGCAGCCCCTCGGGACTAGCTGGAGAGACCCAGTACTTC	CASSPSGLAGETQYF
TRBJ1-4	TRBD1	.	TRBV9	TGTGCCAGCAGCCCCACAGGGGGATCTAATGAAAAACTGTTTTTT	CASSPTGGSNEKLFF
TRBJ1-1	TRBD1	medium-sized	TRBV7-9	TGTGCCAGCAGCTTAGTAGGGACAGCGAACACTGAAGCTTTCTTT	CASSLVGTANTEAFF
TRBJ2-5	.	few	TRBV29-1	TGCAGCGTTCGCGTTTTAGCCCAGTACTTC	CSVRVLAQYF
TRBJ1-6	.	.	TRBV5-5	TGTGCCAGCAGCTTTAGCTCACCGTCCGCACCCCTCCACTTT	CASSFSSPSAPLHF
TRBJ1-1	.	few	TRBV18	TGTGCCAGCTCACCCGACAGGACGATGAACACTGAAGCTTTCTTT	CASSPDRTMNTEAFF
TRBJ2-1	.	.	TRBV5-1	TGCGCCAGCAGCCGGTCGGGTGGAACCTACAATGAGCAGTTCTTC	CASSRSGGTYNEQFF
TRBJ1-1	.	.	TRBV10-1	TGCGCCAGCAGTGTGGGGCTGGGGACTGAAGCTTTCTTT	CASSVGLGTEAFF
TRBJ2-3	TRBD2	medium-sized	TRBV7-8	TGTGCCAGCAGCCCGGGACTAGCGGGCCCGGGGGATACGCAGTATTTT	CASSPGLAGPGDTQYF
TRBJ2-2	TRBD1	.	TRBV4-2	TGTGCCAGCAGCCGCGGACAGGGAGGCACCGGGGAGCTGTTTTTT	CASSRGQGGTGELFF
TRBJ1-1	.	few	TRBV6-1	TGTGCCAGCAGTGAAAGAGCTGGACACTATGTCGACACTGAAGCTTTCTTT	CASSERAGHYVDTEAFF
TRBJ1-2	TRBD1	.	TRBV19	TGTGCCAGTAGCCCCGGACGGGGACAGGGGGTCGGTGGCTACACCTTC	CASSPGRGQGVGGYTF
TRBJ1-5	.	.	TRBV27	TGTGCCAGCAGTTTACGGGGCAATCAGCCCCAGCATTTT	CASSLRGNQPQHF
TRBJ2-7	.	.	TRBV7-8	TGTGCCAGCAGCCCACAGTGGGGCGGCCCCTACGAGCAGTACTTC	CASSPQWGGPYEQYF
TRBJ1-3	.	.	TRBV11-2	TGTGCCAGCAGCTTAGGGCAGGTCTCTGGAAACACCATATATTTT	CASSLGQVSGNTIYF
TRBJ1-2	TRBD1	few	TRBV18	TGTGCCAGCTCACCGGACAGGCTAAGCTATGGCTACACCTTC	CASSPDRLSYGYTF
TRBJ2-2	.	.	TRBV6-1	TGTGCCAGCAACGACTACGGAGGGGAGCTGTTTTTT	CASNDYGGELFF
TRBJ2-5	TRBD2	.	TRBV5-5	TGTGCCAGCAGCTTGGGGGGGCTAGCGGGGGCCGCTACCCAGTACTTC	CASSLGGLAGAATQYF
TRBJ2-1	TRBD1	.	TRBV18	TGTGCCAGCTCAGTTCAACAGGGGGCCTCCTACAATGAGCAGTTCTTC	CASSVQQGASYNEQFF
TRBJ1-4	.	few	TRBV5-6	TGTGCCAGCAGCTTGGTATCGACTAATGAAAAACTGTTTTTT	CASSLVSTNEKLFF
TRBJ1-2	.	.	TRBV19	TGTGCCAGTAGTATACCCCTGGCCTATGGCTACACCTTC	CASSIPLAYGYTF
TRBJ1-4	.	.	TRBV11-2	TGTGCCAGCAGCTTACGTAGGAGAACTAATGAAAAACTGTTTTTT	CASSLRRRTNEKLFF
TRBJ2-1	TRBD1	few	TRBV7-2	TGTGCCAGCAGCCCAGGGGGCCTCTCCTACAATGAGCAGTTCTTC	CASSPGGLSYNEQFF
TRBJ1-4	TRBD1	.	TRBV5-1	TGCGCCAGCAGTCTAGACAGGGATAATGAAAAACTGTTTTTT	CASSLDRDNEKLFF
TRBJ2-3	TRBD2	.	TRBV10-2	TGCGCCAGCAGGCCGGGACTAGCTGGAGATACGCAGTATTTT	CASRPGLAGDTQYF
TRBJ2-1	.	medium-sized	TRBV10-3	TGTGCCATCAGTGAGAGCCCCCATCAGGGGAATGAGCAGTTCTTC	CAISESPHQGNEQFF
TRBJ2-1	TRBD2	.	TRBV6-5	TGTGCCAGCAGAAAACCAGCGGGGGACTACAATGAGCAGTTCTTC	CASRKPAGDYNEQFF